Shown below are 10 T cell receptor beta chains from a single sample sequenced in a study of T cells in Graves' hyperthyroidism and ophthalmopathy. The investigators amplified TCR beta CDR3 regions from RNA transcripts. TCR CDR3 underwent first-round RT-PCR with the HTBI primer set. TCRdb ran MiXCR on the multiplex PCR reads and lists one entry per CDR3 protein. The sample shows approximately 600,000 distinct CDR3 sequences, roughly 14% of them seen only once. Sequencing input: blood. These receptors were collected from a woman between 25 and 40 years old with Graves' hyperthyroidism that later progressed to Graves' ophthalmopathy.

This clonotype appeared a few times. The rearrangement joins TRBV19 to TRBJ2-7, with D tentatively TRBD2 (5 bases). The V end lost 1 base, the J end lost 4 bases, and 11 bases lay between the germline ends. The CDR3 consists of 14 residues. Germline assignment: CDR1 LNHDA and CDR2 SQIVND (reference sequence). The CDR3 loop reads CASSIGRGYYEQYF. The CDR3 coding sequence is TGTGCCAGTAGTATAGGCCGGGGTTATTACGAGCAGTACTTC.

The table lists this clonotype with many counts. CDR3 sequence reads: CASSSQGSPGAFF. In nucleotides, the CDR3 is TGTGCCAGCAGTTCACAGGGTTCCCCGGGGGCTTTCTTT. V is TRBV28 and J is TRBJ1-1, with D possibly being TRBD1 (6 bases). Germline V gene data show CDR1 as MDHEN and CDR2 as SYDVKM. V lost 4 bases and J lost 11, with 17 bases in between. The CDR3 is 13 amino acids.

The chain carries TRBV6-4 and TRBJ2-7, with D maybe TRBD2 (5 bases). Germline CDR1 reads MRHNA; CDR2 reads SNTAGT. Trimming cost V 5 bases and J 0 bases, with 14 bases left between them. The CDR3 contains 15 residues. The CDR3 spells CASSYTAGLSYEQYF. The CDR3 bases are TGTGCCAGCAGTTACACGGCGGGTCTCTCCTACGAGCAGTACTTC.

For this clonotype: At one end, the junction sequence differs from germline, possibly due to a read error. The chain joins TRBV19 to TRBJ2-1; possibly TRBD1 for D (5 bases). Germline V CDR1 and CDR2: LNHDA, SQIVND (reference sequence). CDR3 size: 15 residues. CDR3 nucleotide sequence: TGTGCCAGTACCCTGAGAGACAGCTCCTACGATGAGCAGTTCTTC. Encoded protein: CASTLRDSSYDEQFF.

This clonotype was counted many times. The chain couples TRBV12-3 or TRBV12-4 to TRBJ2-3; D remains ambiguous. This CDR3 spans 14 amino acids. The V end was cut by 7 bases, the J end by 1 base, with 12 bases between. The CDR3 sequence: CASTFGPRTDTQYF. The CDR3 coding sequence is TGTGCCAGCACCTTCGGGCCACGCACAGATACGCAGTATTTT.

There are a few counts of this clonotype. The V call is TRBV7-2, the J call TRBJ2-3; 13 bases match TRBD2. The CDR3 is 17 amino acids. The trim removed 3 bases at V and 1 base at J, leaving 4 bases unmatched. The germline V gene encodes CDR1 SGHTA and CDR2 FQGNSA. The CDR3 sequence: CASSFRGLAGGTDTQYF. CDR3 nucleotides: TGTGCCAGCAGCTTTCGTGGACTAGCGGGAGGCACAGATACGCAGTATTTT.

This chain links TRBV20-1 with TRBJ2-5, with D unresolved. Germline values: CDR1 DFQATT, CDR2 SNEGSKA (reference sequence). The CDR3 sequence is 17 residues long. The V and J ends lost 1 base and 5 bases respectively, with 23 bases between them. The CDR3 protein is CSARVQDRIMPWETQYF. The CDR3 nucleotides read TGCAGTGCTAGAGTGCAGGATAGAATCATGCCATGGGAGACCCAGTACTTC.

In its sample, this clonotype was seen a few times. The chain combines TRBV7-7 with TRBJ2-2; TRBD2 is a possible D gene (6 bases). Germline lookup yields CDR1 SSHAT and CDR2 FNYEAQ (reference sequence). The CDR3 covers 14 residues. The CDR3 DNA reads TGTGCTAGCGGATTGGCCCCGGACACCGGGGAGCTGTTTTTT. Encoded protein: CASGLAPDTGELFF.

As concerns this clonotype: Being one base from a much bigger clone, this may be a read error. V gene TRBV24-1 combines with J gene TRBJ2-1; no reliable D call. Per germline, CDR1 KGHDR and CDR2 SFDVKD. CDR3 length: 13 amino acids. The CDR3 DNA is TGTGCCACCAGTGACATAATCTACGATGAGCAGTTCTTC. Protein sequence: CATSDIIYDEQFF.

This clonotype appeared many times. J is TRBJ1-1 and V is TRBV6-5; 8 bases match TRBD1. CDR1 MNHEY and CDR2 SVGAGI come from the germline V gene. V shed 6 bases, J shed 0 bases, and the junction held 15 bases outside the gene matches. The CDR3 consists of 18 residues. The CDR3 DNA follows: TGTGCCAGCAGATTCTTGGACAGGGCTAGAGGAGTGAACACTGAAGCTTTCTTT. Protein product: CASRFLDRARGVNTEAFF.